This entry is about one T cell receptor (beta chain). Its target is unknown. The data derive from a study of blood T cells in healthy people across ages. It was with a sample-barcoded 5' primer and a J-beta primer mix that a second PCR of roughly 7 to 12 cycles was run. TCRdb ran MiXCR on the 5' RACE reads and lists one entry per CDR3 protein. The sample consists of 1.5 million to 2 million distinct CDR3 sequences, approximately 28% of them appearing once. The germline CDR1 and CDR2 sequences are LGHNA and YNFKEQ. The V end was cut by 4 bases, the J end by 7 bases, with 11 bases between. The CDR3 is 12 amino acids. Broader study findings: Diversity estimated from one million T cells was considered an underestimate. In long-lived donors, naive CD4+ cell counts and diversity exceeded those of aged donors.

Sequenced material: blood. The sequence was collected from a woman younger than 45 in good health. This chain joins TRBV4-2 and TRBJ2-7; D may be TRBD1 or TRBD2 (6 bases each). The CDR3 nucleotides read TGTGCCAGCAGCCGGGGGGCGGTTGAGCAGTACTTC. It specifies CASSRGAVEQYF.